These 25 T cell receptor beta chains came from one sample sequenced in a study of T cell responses to AZD1222 COVID-19 vaccine. Sequencing was performed with immunoSEQ multiplex PCR; in TCRdb, only in-frame clones are kept and a portion is missing. The data contain 150,000 or so clones, 75% to 95% of them seen just once; the ten biggest clones take up about 3%. Sample: peripheral blood, taken on day 0 of MenACWY control vaccination. Receptors were obtained from an adult in good health.

The rearrangement joins TRBV27 to TRBJ2-1, with 7 bases aligning to TRBD2. J gave up 2 bases and V 2 bases, and 9 bases lay outside the gene matches. The CDR3 is 17 residues long. The germline gives CDR1 MNHEY, CDR2 SMNVEV (reference sequence). This chain's CDR3 is CASSLIPSGAPYNEQFF. The CDR3, as DNA: TGTGCCAGCAGTTTAATACCCAGCGGGGCCCCCTACAATGAGCAGTTCTTC.

V and J are TRBV24-1 and TRBJ2-1; TRBD2 matches at 12 bases. The germline CDR1 and CDR2 sequences are KGHDR and SFDVKD. The V segment lost 6 bases and the J segment 0 bases; nucleotides outside the gene matches: 5. This CDR3 has 17 residues. CDR3 loop: CATSPTSGSLSYNEQFF. In DNA form, the CDR3 reads TGTGCCACCAGTCCGACTAGCGGGAGCCTCTCCTACAATGAGCAGTTCTTC.

The V gene is TRBV7-9, the J gene TRBJ1-1, with D maybe TRBD1 (5 bases). The CDR3 contains 15 residues. Germline V lookup: CDR1 SEHNR, CDR2 FQNEAQ (reference sequence). Deletions cut 1 base from V and 5 bases from J, with 14 bases between. The DNA for the CDR3 is TGTGCCAGCAGCTTAGAGGGTCAGGGATGGACTGAAGCTTTCTTT. Amino acid sequence: CASSLEGQGWTEAFF.

This sequence joins TRBV4-2 and TRBJ1-3; no clear D. CDR3 length equals 12 residues. Trimming took off 0 bases at V and 4 bases at J, with 1 base between the two ends. The V gene's germline CDR1 is LGHNA and CDR2 YNFKEQ. The CDR3 reads CASSQEGNTIYF. CDR3 nucleotides: TGTGCCAGCAGCCAAGAGGGAAACACCATATATTTT.

V is TRBV5-6 and J is TRBJ2-2; 8 bases are shared with TRBD2. With V trimmed by 5 bases and J by 4 bases, 16 bases remained unmatched. This CDR3 has 18 residues. Germline V gene lookup returns CDR1 SGHDT and CDR2 YYEEEE. The CDR3 nucleotides are TGTGCCAGCAGACCGGCCTCAAGCGGGAGAGAGGTCACCGGGGAGCTGTTTTTT. It is translated as CASRPASSGREVTGELFF.

The V call is TRBV6-5, the J call TRBJ2-7; TRBD1 might be the D (6 bases). CDR3 length equals 14 residues. The germline gives CDR1 MNHEY, CDR2 SVGAGI. V was pared by 7 bases and J by 3 bases, with 16 bases between. In nucleotides, the CDR3 is TGTGCCAGCACTAACAGGGTAGGACTCTACGAGCAGTACTTC. Translating gives CASTNRVGLYEQYF.

The CDR3 protein is CASSQGATEAFF. The CDR3 DNA follows: TGTGCCAGCAGCCAAGGGGCCACTGAAGCTTTCTTT. The rearrangement uses TRBV3-1 (or the pseudogene TRBV3-2) and TRBJ1-1; the D is unclear. V lost 1 base to trimming and J lost 4 bases, with 4 bases between them. The CDR3 has 12 amino acids. Germline loops: CDR1 LGHDT, CDR2 YNNKEL (reference sequence).

This rearrangement joins TRBV10-3 to TRBJ2-7, with D possibly being TRBD1 or TRBD2 (6 bases each). Deletions cut 6 bases from V and 3 bases from J, with 12 bases between. Germline CDR1 is ENHRY and CDR2 is SYGVKD. The CDR3 has 13 amino acids. The CDR3 loop is CAIREGGDYEQYF. Written as DNA, the CDR3 is TGTGCCATCAGGGAGGGGGGAGACTACGAGCAGTACTTC.

There are a few counts of this clone. The chain links TRBV3-1 (or the pseudogene TRBV3-2) to TRBJ1-4, with a possible D match to TRBD1 (6 bases). Deletions cut 4 bases from V and 7 bases from J, with 10 bases between. The length of the CDR3 is 13 residues. The germline CDR1 and CDR2 sequences are LGHDT and YNNKEL (reference sequence). As DNA, the CDR3 is TGTGCCAGCAGCCCACAGGGTACTGAAAAACTGTTTTTT. Translated, it gives CASSPQGTEKLFF.

J is TRBJ1-3 and V is TRBV5-6; D may be TRBD1 (5 bases). Germline-derived CDR1 and CDR2 are SGHDT and YYEEEE. The CDR3 is 13 amino acids. With 1 base removed from V and 7 bases from J, the gap between germline ends came to 9 bases. The CDR3 reads CASSLSRANTIYF. CDR3 in DNA: TGTGCCAGCAGCTTGTCCAGGGCGAACACCATATATTTT. Full variable domain (missing parts from reference TRBV5-6 and TRBJ1-3): DAGVTQSPTHLIKTRGQQVTLRCSPKSGHDTVSWYQQALGQGPQFIFQYYEEEERQRGNFPDRFSGHQFPNYSSELNVNALLLGDSALYLCASSLSRANTIYFGEGSWLTVV.

This CDR3 is CASSSTGANYGYTF. The CDR3 coding sequence is TGTGCCAGCAGCTCGACAGGGGCTAACTATGGCTACACCTTC. This chain connects TRBV27 to TRBJ1-2; 8 positions agree with TRBD1. Trimming cost V 6 bases and J 0 bases; bases outside gene matches: 3. Germline V gene data show CDR1 as MNHEY and CDR2 as SMNVEV (reference sequence). The CDR3 runs 14 residues.

V usage is TRBV2 and J usage is TRBJ2-7, with no clear D. Germline loops: CDR1 SNHLY, CDR2 FYNNEI. The V and J ends lost 4 bases and 4 bases respectively, with 5 bases between them. The CDR3 is 11 amino acids. The CDR3 sequence: CASSVAYEQYF. The DNA of the CDR3 is TGTGCCAGCAGTGTCGCTTACGAGCAGTACTTC.

The chain is built from TRBV6-5 and TRBJ1-1, with D possibly being TRBD1 (5 bases). The CDR3 is 14 residues long. Trimming shortened V by 7 bases and J by 5 bases, and 17 bases separated the two germline ends. Per the germline V gene, CDR1 is MNHEY and CDR2 is SVGAGI. The CDR3 DNA sequence: TGTGCCAGCATCATTACTAGGCGGGGGACTGAAGCTTTCTTT. Its translation: CASIITRRGTEAFF.

The CDR3 nucleotides are TGTGCCAGTAGTATCGTACAGGGGGGCACTGAAGCTTTCTTT. This sequence encodes CASSIVQGGTEAFF. The chain has TRBV19 and TRBJ1-1; TRBD1 matches 8 bases. In germline, CDR1 is LNHDA, CDR2 SQIVND (reference sequence). Germline trimming cut 3 bases from V and 4 bases from J; bases unmatched to any gene: 4. This CDR3 is 14 amino acids long.

The chain couples TRBV20-1 to TRBJ1-2; D is uncertain. V dropped 8 bases and J dropped 1 base, with 8 bases sitting between them. The germline V gene has CDR1 DFQATT and CDR2 SNEGSKA (reference sequence). The CDR3 is 11 residues long. The CDR3: CSSMVNYGYTF. The CDR3 DNA reads as TGCAGTTCAATGGTTAACTATGGCTACACCTTC.

This chain joins TRBV18 and TRBJ1-1; weak D call: TRBD1 (6 bases). This CDR3 region has 16 residues. V dropped 1 base and J dropped 4 bases, with 16 bases sitting between them. Germline assignment: CDR1 KGHSH and CDR2 LQKENI. The CDR3 sequence: CASSPLAWGAGTEAFF. The DNA of the CDR3 is TGTGCCAGCTCACCACTTGCCTGGGGGGCGGGCACTGAAGCTTTCTTT.

The rearrangement joins TRBV19 to TRBJ1-1; D call uncertain. V was cut by 6 bases and J by 4 bases, with 9 bases left in between. Per germline, CDR1 LNHDA and CDR2 SQIVND (reference sequence). This CDR3 spans 12 amino acids. This CDR3 reads CASRVGSTEAFF. The CDR3 coding sequence is TGTGCCAGTAGAGTGGGGAGCACTGAAGCTTTCTTT.

The gene calls are TRBV3-1 (or the pseudogene TRBV3-2) and TRBJ1-2; TRBD1 aligns across 9 bases. V lost 1 base and J lost 4; bases outside the gene matches: 4. Germline assignment: CDR1 LGHDT and CDR2 YNNKEL (reference sequence). The CDR3 loop spans 15 amino acids. For the CDR3, the DNA is TGTGCCAGCAGCCAAGTACAGGGGGCTTTCTATGGCTACACCTTC. Its translation: CASSQVQGAFYGYTF.

A remark on this clone: This same CDR3 is encoded by further DNA sequences in the sample. The chain employs TRBV28 and TRBJ2-7, with TRBD1 matching 11 bases. The CDR3 has 14 amino acids. V was pared by 4 bases and J by 3 bases, with 2 bases of the junction left unmatched. The germline CDR1 and CDR2 sequences are MDHEN and SYDVKM. The CDR3 reads CASSYGTGGYEQYF. The CDR3 DNA follows: TGTGCCAGCAGTTACGGGACAGGGGGCTACGAGCAGTACTTC.

This chain connects TRBV13 to TRBJ2-7, with a tentative D call TRBD2 (6 bases). CDR3 size: 17 residues. V was pared by 2 bases and J by 1 base, with 18 bases between. The germline V gene encodes CDR1 PRHDT and CDR2 FYEKMQ (reference sequence). CDR3 in amino acids: CASSLRSRRVVSYEQYF. In DNA, the CDR3 is TGTGCCAGCAGCTTAAGGTCTCGGAGGGTAGTATCCTACGAGCAGTACTTC.

This chain links TRBV18 with TRBJ1-6; D is uncertain. Germline V gene data show CDR1 as KGHSH and CDR2 as LQKENI. Trimming pared 3 bases from V and 1 base from J, leaving 10 bases between. There are 16 residues in the CDR3. Here the CDR3 DNA reads TGTGCCAGCTCACCTAAGGCGGGATCCTATAATTCACCCCTCCACTTT. Its protein product is CASSPKAGSYNSPLHF.

This clone was detected once. The V call is TRBV11-2, the J call TRBJ1-1, with 9 bases identical to TRBD1. The CDR3 has 15 residues. The germline CDR1 and CDR2 sequences are SGHAT and FQNNGV. The J segment lost 4 bases and the V segment lost 5 bases, leaving 8 bases of the junction unmatched. Here the CDR3 DNA reads TGTGCCAGCAGCCAACTACAGGGGGCAAGCACTGAAGCTTTCTTT. Translating gives CASSQLQGASTEAFF.

The chain uses TRBV5-1 and TRBJ1-2, with 7 bases that match TRBD1. The CDR3 consists of 16 residues. The germline gives CDR1 SGHRS, CDR2 YFSETQ. Trimming at V came to 0 bases and at J to 3 bases, leaving 8 bases not matched to a gene. The CDR3 DNA is TGCGCCAGCAGCTTGGTCCGGACAGGAGACTACTATGGCTACACCTTC. It is translated as CASSLVRTGDYYGYTF.

This chain connects TRBV9 to TRBJ1-2; D might be TRBD1 (6 bases). In germline, CDR1 is SGDLS, CDR2 YYNGEE. V was pared by 4 bases and J by 4 bases, with 14 bases between. There are 14 residues in the CDR3. The CDR3 loop is CASSPRGVLYGYTF. Written as DNA, the CDR3 is TGTGCCAGCAGCCCGAGGGGGGTCCTCTATGGCTACACCTTC.

V is TRBV5-1 and J is TRBJ2-7; D is perhaps TRBD1 or TRBD2 (5 bases each). V gave up 4 bases and J gave up 4 bases, with 15 bases separating them. CDR1 and CDR2 (germline): SGHRS, YFSETQ. This CDR3 region has 14 residues. DNA for the CDR3: TGCGCCAGCAGCCTCGGGACGGGAACGTACGAGCAGTACTTC. Translation: CASSLGTGTYEQYF.